This T cell receptor beta chain is drawn from a study of shared clonotypes between healthy human individuals. Study overall: The donor pool was made up of two women and a few men aged 18 to 49. CD4 naive and CD4 memory each took three plates per donor, while CD8 naive took two and CD8 memory one.

CDR3 length: 14 amino acids. After removal of 9 bases from V and 0 bases from J, the junction contained 7 bases not matched to a gene. Germline V lookup: CDR1 MDHEN, CDR2 SYDVKM. Terminally differentiated effector memory CD45RA+ cells were excluded by CCR7 positive selection of CD45RO-negative cells. In the sorted-subset replicate PCRs, roughly 210 ng DNA, 29,000 or so T cell genomes, was used. Sequencing was performed with immunoSEQ multiplex PCR; in TCRdb, only in-frame clones are kept and a portion is missing. The profile shows hundreds of thousands of clones, 95% of them singletons. The gene calls are TRBV28 and TRBJ2-7; 8 positions match TRBD1. This receptor was taken from a woman in her twenties or thirties in good health. Source material: naive CD8+ T cells sorted from blood. The CDR3 DNA is TGTGCCAGTTCCCAGGGGGCGTTCTCCTACGAGCAGTACTTC. Amino acid sequence: CASSQGAFSYEQYF.